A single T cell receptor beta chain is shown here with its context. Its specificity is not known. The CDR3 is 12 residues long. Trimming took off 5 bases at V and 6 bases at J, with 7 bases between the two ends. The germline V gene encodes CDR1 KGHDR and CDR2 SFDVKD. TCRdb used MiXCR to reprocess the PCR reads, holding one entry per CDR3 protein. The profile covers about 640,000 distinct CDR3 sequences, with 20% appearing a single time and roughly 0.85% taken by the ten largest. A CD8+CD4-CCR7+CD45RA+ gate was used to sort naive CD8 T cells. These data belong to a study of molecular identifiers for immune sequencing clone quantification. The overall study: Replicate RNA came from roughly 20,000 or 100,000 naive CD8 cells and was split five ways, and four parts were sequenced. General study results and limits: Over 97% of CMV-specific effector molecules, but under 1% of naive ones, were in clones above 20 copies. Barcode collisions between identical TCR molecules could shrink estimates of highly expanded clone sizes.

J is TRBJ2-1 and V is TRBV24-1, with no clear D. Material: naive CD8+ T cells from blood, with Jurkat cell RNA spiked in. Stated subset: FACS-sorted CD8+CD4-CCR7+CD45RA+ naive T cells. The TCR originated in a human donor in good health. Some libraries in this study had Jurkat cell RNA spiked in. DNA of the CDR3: TGTGCCACCAGTGGGGCTCCCAATGAGCAGTTCTTC. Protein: CATSGAPNEQFF.